The clone carrying this TCR beta chain was seen a few times. This entry is derived from a study of blood T cell repertoires in COVID-19. Study at large: The origin of the acute and convalescent COVID-19 samples was the United States, Italy and Spain. Nucleic acid was either cDNA or gDNA, and it came from T cells, B-cell-depleted T cells, or PBMCs.

This table comes from immunoSEQ multiplex PCR, and its TCRdb copy is limited to in-frame clones, with some not included. The sample lists 150,000 to 200,000 clones; more than 70% were seen once. This CDR3 contains 12 residues. Trimming cost V 3 bases and J 10 bases; bases outside gene matches: 2. Germline V CDR1 and CDR2: MNHEY, SMNVEV (reference sequence). The TCR was taken from a woman aged 55-69 years with acute or convalescent COVID-19. The specimen sequenced was peripheral blood. This chain uses TRBV27 with TRBJ2-1; 8 bases are shared with TRBD2. The CDR3 coding sequence is TGTGCCAGCAGTTTCTTAGCGGGGGAGCAGTTCTTC. Protein sequence: CASSFLAGEQFF.